The sequence of this T cell receptor (beta chain) was determined in a study of shared clonotypes between healthy human individuals. Generated by immunoSEQ multiplex PCR, the TCRdb table keeps only in-frame clones and is missing some. The top ten hold 10% of the sample, which has hundreds of thousands of clones, more than 60% seen once. A CD45RA+ naive subset and a CD45RA-negative memory subset were split from CD4+ cells. As concerns this clone: Its antigen is as yet unknown.

The study, taken as a whole, reports: Genetic and exposure-history diversity was limited by the few donors.

This sequence originates from a young man in good health. Sequencing was performed on memory CD4+ T cells sorted from blood. Subset here: CD45RA-negative fraction.

DNA of the CDR3: TGCGCCAGCAGTGACCGACAGGGTCACGGGGGCACTGAAGCTTTCTTT. Encoded protein: CASSDRQGHGGTEAFF. The V gene is TRBV10-2, the J gene TRBJ1-1, with 7 bases fitting TRBD1. The germline gives CDR1 WSHSY, CDR2 SAAADI. The CDR3 is 16 amino acids. J gave up 4 bases and V 3 bases, and 11 bases lay outside the gene matches.